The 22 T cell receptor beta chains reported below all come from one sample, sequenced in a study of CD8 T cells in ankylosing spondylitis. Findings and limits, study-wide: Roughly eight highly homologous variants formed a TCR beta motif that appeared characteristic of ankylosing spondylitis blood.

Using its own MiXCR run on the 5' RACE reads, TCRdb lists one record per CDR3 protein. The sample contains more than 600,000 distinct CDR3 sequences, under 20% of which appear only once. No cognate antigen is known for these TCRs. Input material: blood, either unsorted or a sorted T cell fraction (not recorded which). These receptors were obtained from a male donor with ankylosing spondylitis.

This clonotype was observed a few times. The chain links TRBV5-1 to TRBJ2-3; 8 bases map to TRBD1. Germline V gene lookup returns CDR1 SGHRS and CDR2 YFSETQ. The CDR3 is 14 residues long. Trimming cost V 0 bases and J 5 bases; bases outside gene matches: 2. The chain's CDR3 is CASSLGQGIDTQYF. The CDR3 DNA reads TGCGCCAGCAGCTTGGGACAGGGGATAGATACGCAGTATTTT.

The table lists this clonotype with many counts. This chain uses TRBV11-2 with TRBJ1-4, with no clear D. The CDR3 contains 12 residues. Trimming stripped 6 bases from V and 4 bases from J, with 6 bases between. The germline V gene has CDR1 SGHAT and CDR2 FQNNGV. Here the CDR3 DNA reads TGTGCCAGCAGTTTGGGTAATGAAAAACTGTTTTTT. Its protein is CASSLGNEKLFF.

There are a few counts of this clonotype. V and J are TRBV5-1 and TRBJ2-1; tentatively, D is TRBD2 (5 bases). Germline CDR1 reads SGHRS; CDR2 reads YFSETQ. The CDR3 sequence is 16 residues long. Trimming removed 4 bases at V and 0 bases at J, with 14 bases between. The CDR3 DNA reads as TGCGCCAGCAGCCACGGACTCTCACCCTCCTACAATGAGCAGTTCTTC. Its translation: CASSHGLSPSYNEQFF.

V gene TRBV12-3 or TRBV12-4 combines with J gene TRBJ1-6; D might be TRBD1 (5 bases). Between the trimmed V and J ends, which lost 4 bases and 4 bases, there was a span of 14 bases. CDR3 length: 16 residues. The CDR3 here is CASSSSPGLYNSPLHF. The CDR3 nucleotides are TGTGCCAGCAGTTCCTCCCCGGGACTGTATAATTCACCCCTCCACTTT.

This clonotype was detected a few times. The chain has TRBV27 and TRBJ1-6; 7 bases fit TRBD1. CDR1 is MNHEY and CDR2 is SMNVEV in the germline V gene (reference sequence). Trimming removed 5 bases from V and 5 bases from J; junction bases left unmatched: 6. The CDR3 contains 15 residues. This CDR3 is CASSLTGWHNSPLHF. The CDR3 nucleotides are TGTGCCAGCAGTCTGACAGGGTGGCATAATTCACCCCTCCACTTT.

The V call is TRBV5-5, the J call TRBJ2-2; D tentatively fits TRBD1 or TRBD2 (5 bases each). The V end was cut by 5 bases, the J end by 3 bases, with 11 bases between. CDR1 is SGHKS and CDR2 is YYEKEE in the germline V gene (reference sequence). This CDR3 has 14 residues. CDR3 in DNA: TGTGCCAGCAGACCCGGGACGGACACCGGGGAGCTGTTTTTT. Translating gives CASRPGTDTGELFF.

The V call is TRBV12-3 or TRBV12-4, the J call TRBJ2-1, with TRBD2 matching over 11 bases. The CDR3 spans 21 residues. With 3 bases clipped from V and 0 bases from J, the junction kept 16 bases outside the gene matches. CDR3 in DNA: TGTGCCAGCAGTTTTAACCCCCCGGCTAGCGGGAGGTCGAACTCCTACAATGAGCAGTTCTTC. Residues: CASSFNPPASGRSNSYNEQFF.

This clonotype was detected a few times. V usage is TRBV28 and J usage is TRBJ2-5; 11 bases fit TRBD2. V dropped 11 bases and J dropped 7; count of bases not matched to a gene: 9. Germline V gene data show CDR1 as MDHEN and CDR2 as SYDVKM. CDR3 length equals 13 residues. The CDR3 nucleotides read TGTGCCGGACAGACTAGCGGGAAGGGGACCCAGTACTTC. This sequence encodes CAGQTSGKGTQYF.

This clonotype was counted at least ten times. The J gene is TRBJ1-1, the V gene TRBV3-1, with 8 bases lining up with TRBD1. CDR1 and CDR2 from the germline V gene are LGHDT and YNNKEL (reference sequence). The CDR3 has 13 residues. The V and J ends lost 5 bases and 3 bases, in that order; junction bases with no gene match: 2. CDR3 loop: CASSKDRDTEAFF. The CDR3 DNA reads TGTGCCAGCAGCAAGGACAGGGACACTGAAGCTTTCTTT.

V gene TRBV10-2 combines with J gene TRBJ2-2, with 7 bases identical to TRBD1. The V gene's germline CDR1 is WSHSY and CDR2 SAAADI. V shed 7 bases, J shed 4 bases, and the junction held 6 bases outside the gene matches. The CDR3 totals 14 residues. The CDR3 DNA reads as TGCGCCAGCAACAGAGGGGGCACCACCGGGGAGCTGTTTTTT. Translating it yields CASNRGGTTGELFF.

This chain's CDR3 is CASNNGRRRTDTQYF. For the CDR3, the DNA is TGTGCCAGCAACAACGGACGGAGAAGGACAGATACGCAGTATTTT. The chain joins TRBV28 to TRBJ2-3, with D unclear. The CDR3 is 15 amino acids. Germline loops: CDR1 MDHEN, CDR2 SYDVKM. V lost 7 bases and J 3 bases, leaving 17 bases between the germline ends.

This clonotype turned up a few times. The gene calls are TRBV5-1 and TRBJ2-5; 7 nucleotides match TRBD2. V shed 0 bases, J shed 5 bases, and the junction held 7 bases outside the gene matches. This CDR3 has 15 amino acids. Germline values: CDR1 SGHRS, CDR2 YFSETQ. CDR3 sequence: CASSLVGGEGETQYF. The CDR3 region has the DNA TGCGCCAGCAGCTTGGTGGGCGGGGAGGGCGAGACCCAGTACTTC.

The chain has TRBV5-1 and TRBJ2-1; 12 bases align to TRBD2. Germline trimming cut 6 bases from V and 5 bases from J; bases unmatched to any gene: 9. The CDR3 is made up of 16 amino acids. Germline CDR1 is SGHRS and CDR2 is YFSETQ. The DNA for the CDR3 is TGCGCCAGCACGGGACTAGCGGGCTCCGCAAACAATGAGCAGTTCTTC. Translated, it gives CASTGLAGSANNEQFF.

CDR3 DNA sequence: TGTGCCAGCAGTCCAGGGTCGACAGGGAAGAGCGAAAAACTGTTTTTT. Amino acid sequence: CASSPGSTGKSEKLFF. The chain joins TRBV27 to TRBJ1-4; 7 bases match TRBD1. Germline V gives CDR1 MNHEY, CDR2 SMNVEV (reference sequence). The CDR3 length is 16 residues. V trimming: 5 bases; J trimming: 8 bases; junction bases outside the gene matches: 14.

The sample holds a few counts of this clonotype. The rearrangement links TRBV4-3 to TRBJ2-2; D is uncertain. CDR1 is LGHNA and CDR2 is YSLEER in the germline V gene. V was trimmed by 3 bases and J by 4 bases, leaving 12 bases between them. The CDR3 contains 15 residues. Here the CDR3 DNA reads TGCGCCAGCAGCCAGCAAGGATCCGCCACCGGGGAGCTGTTTTTT. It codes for CASSQQGSATGELFF.

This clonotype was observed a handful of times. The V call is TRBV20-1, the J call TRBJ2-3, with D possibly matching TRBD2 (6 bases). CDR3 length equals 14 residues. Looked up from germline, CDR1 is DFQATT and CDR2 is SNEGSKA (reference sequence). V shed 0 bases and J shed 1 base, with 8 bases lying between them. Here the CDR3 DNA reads TGCAGTGCTAGAGAGCCTAGCGGCACAGATACGCAGTATTTT. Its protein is CSAREPSGTDTQYF.

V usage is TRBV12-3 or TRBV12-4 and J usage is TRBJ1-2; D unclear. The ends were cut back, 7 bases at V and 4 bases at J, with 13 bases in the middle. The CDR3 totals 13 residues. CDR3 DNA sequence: TGTGCCAGCACCTCAGACATGGGCTATGGCTACACCTTC. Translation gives CASTSDMGYGYTF.

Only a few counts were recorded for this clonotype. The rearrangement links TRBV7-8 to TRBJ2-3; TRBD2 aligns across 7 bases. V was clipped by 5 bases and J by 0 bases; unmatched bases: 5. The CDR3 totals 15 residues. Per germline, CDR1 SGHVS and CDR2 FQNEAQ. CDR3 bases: TGTGCCAGCAGCCAAATGGGGGGGAGCACAGATACGCAGTATTTT. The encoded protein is CASSQMGGSTDTQYF.

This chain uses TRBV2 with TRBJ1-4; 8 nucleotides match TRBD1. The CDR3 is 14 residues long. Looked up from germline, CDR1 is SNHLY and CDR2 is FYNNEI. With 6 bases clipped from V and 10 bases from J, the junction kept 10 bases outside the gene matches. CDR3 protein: CASSPQGEGLKLFF. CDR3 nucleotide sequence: TGTGCCAGCAGCCCACAGGGGGAAGGTTTAAAACTGTTTTTT.

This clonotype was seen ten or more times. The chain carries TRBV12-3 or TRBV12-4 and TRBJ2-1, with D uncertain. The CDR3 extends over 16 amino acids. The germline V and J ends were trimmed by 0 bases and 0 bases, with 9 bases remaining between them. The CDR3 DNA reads TGTGCCAGCAGTTTAGCTCCTAGGAGCTCCTACAATGAGCAGTTCTTC. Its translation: CASSLAPRSSYNEQFF.

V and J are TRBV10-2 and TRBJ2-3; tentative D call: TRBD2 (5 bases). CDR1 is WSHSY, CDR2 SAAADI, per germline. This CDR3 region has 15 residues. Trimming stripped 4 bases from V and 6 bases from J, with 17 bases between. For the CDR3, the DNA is TGCGCCAGCAGTGCCGCACGGGGAACGGGGGATACGCAGTATTTT. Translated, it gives CASSAARGTGDTQYF.

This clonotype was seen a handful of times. CDR3 sequence: CASSPTPGQGRQNIQYF. The CDR3 region has the DNA TGTGCCAGCTCCCCAACCCCGGGACAGGGGAGACAAAACATTCAGTACTTC. The chain links TRBV18 to TRBJ2-4; 10 bases agree with TRBD1. Germline V CDR1 and CDR2: KGHSH, LQKENI. The junction had 13 bases not matched to a gene; V was cut back by 6 bases and J by 5 bases. This CDR3 is built from 17 residues.